A selection of T cell receptor beta chains follows, all from one sample in a study of shared clonotypes between healthy human individuals. Libraries were prepared by immunoSEQ multiplex PCR; TCRdb keeps only in-frame clonotypes and omits some of them. The sample lists about 1 million clones, about three quarters occurring once. The sequenced sample consisted of memory CD4+ T cells sorted from blood. The source is a man aged 18 to 29 in good health. Both conserved end residues are part of each CDR3. A D gene is named only where the DNA matches it firmly. Size is stated for part of the rows, as once, few or many counts, or as a class when the clone is expanded.

clone size: NA; D gene: TRBD2; J gene: TRBJ2-7; V gene: TRBV30; CDR3 protein: CAWSLGGSLEQYF; CDR3 DNA: TGTGCCTGGAGTCTCGGGGGGAGTCTCGAGCAGTACTTC
clone size: NA; D gene: NA; J gene: TRBJ2-1; V gene: TRBV14; CDR3 protein: CASSPGLPGVGEQFF; CDR3 DNA: TGTGCCAGCAGCCCGGGACTCCCGGGGGTCGGTGAGCAGTTCTTC
clone size: NA; D gene: NA; J gene: TRBJ1-2; V gene: TRBV29-1; CDR3 protein: CSVGSTGYGYTF; CDR3 DNA: TGCAGCGTTGGCAGTACGGGGTATGGCTACACCTTC
clone size: once; D gene: NA; J gene: TRBJ1-1; V gene: TRBV5-1; CDR3 protein: CASSLASLGTEAFF; CDR3 DNA: TGCGCCAGCAGCTTGGCATCGCTGGGGACTGAAGCTTTCTTT
clone size: few; D gene: NA; J gene: TRBJ2-2; V gene: TRBV11-2; CDR3 protein: CASSSHRGELFF; CDR3 DNA: TGTGCCAGCAGCTCGCACCGCGGGGAGCTGTTTTTT
clone size: NA; D gene: NA; J gene: TRBJ2-1; V gene: TRBV7-2; CDR3 protein: CASRGRGPNEQFF; CDR3 DNA: TGTGCCAGCAGGGGCCGGGGCCCCAATGAGCAGTTCTTC
clone size: NA; D gene: TRBD2; J gene: TRBJ2-3; V gene: TRBV2; CDR3 protein: CASSATSGSIDTQYF; CDR3 DNA: TGTGCCAGCAGTGCGACTAGCGGGAGTATAGATACGCAGTATTTT
clone size: NA; D gene: TRBD1; J gene: TRBJ2-7; V gene: TRBV7-6; CDR3 protein: CASSGFGTGGDEQYF; CDR3 DNA: TGTGCCAGCAGCGGCTTCGGGACAGGGGGCGACGAGCAGTACTTC
clone size: NA; D gene: TRBD2; J gene: TRBJ2-7; V gene: TRBV19; CDR3 protein: CASSMGLAGPYEQYF; CDR3 DNA: TGTGCCAGTAGTATGGGGCTAGCGGGGCCCTACGAGCAGTACTTC
clone size: NA; D gene: NA; J gene: TRBJ2-7; V gene: TRBV2; CDR3 protein: CASSLSPSGLVADEQYF; CDR3 DNA: TGTGCCAGCAGTCTTTCCCCGTCCGGGCTAGTGGCGGACGAGCAGTACTTC